Listed below are T cell receptor beta chains from one sample, sequenced in a study of CD8+ T cells in alopecia areata. Only in-frame clones appear in the TCRdb table, and some are missing; sequencing was by immunoSEQ multiplex PCR. The data contain around 170,000 clones, approximately 50% of them singletons. The material was CD8+ T cells sorted from blood, obtained at week 52, from a patient treated with tofacitinib. The receptors were sampled from a human donor with alopecia areata. Both conserved end residues are part of each CDR3. D genes are given only for firm matches. Some rows have no size entry. The others give once, few or many, or a class for an expanded clone.

few	-	TRBV7-9	TRBJ1-3	CASSVGGNTIYF	TGTGCCAGCAGTGTGGGGGGAAACACCATATATTTT
-	TRBD2	TRBV25-1	TRBJ2-3	CASSGGAPDTQYF	TGTGCCAGCAGCGGGGGGGCCCCAGATACGCAGTATTTT
-	TRBD1	TRBV2	TRBJ1-1	CASRGQDLSTEAFF	TGTGCCAGCAGGGGACAGGATTTGAGCACTGAAGCTTTCTTT
-	-	TRBV5-1	TRBJ2-7	CASSSFQSSYEQYF	TGCGCCAGCAGCAGCTTTCAGAGCTCCTACGAGCAGTACTTC
-	-	TRBV4-1	TRBJ2-7	CASSQGQQEYEQYF	TGCGCCAGCAGCCAAGGTCAACAGGAGTACGAGCAGTACTTC
-	-	TRBV20-1	TRBJ2-5	CSANPLETQYF	TGCAGTGCGAACCCGCTCGAGACCCAGTACTTC
-	-	TRBV6-5	TRBJ1-6	CASSDGHWNSPLHF	TGTGCCAGCAGTGACGGGCATTGGAATTCACCCCTCCACTTT
few	-	TRBV9	TRBJ2-2	CASSSGQNTGELFF	TGTGCCAGCAGCTCCGGGCAAAACACCGGGGAGCTGTTTTTT
-	-	TRBV30	TRBJ1-1	CAWSEGMNTEAFF	TGTGCCTGGAGTGAAGGTATGAACACTGAAGCTTTCTTT
few	-	TRBV7-9	TRBJ2-7	CASSYEDISYEQYF	TGTGCCAGCAGCTACGAGGACATTTCCTACGAGCAGTACTTC
-	TRBD1	TRBV9	TRBJ1-2	CAGSAAQGDYGYTF	TGTGCCGGCAGCGCCGCCCAGGGGGACTATGGCTACACCTTC
-	TRBD1	TRBV7-9	TRBJ1-1	CASSSLRDSNTEAFF	TGTGCCAGCAGCTCCCTAAGGGACAGTAACACTGAAGCTTTCTTT
-	-	TRBV7-2	TRBJ2-5	CASSLMQETQYF	TGTGCCAGCAGCTTAATGCAAGAGACCCAGTACTTC
-	TRBD1	TRBV7-8	TRBJ2-5	CASSAWTGMGETQYF	TGTGCCAGCAGCGCCTGGACAGGGATGGGAGAGACCCAGTACTTC
few	-	TRBV13	TRBJ2-7	CASSLGGEGDPYEQYF	TGTGCCAGCAGCTTAGGGGGCGAGGGGGACCCCTACGAGCAGTACTTC
-	TRBD1	TRBV13	TRBJ1-1	CASSYRTGHTEAFF	TGTGCCAGCAGCTATAGGACAGGGCATACTGAAGCTTTCTTT
few	TRBD1	TRBV4-3	TRBJ1-4	CASSQVIDRGGEKLFF	TGCGCCAGCAGCCAAGTTATTGACAGGGGGGGCGAAAAACTGTTTTTT
few	TRBD2	TRBV7-9	TRBJ2-3	CASSWGGERETDTQYF	TGTGCCAGCAGCTGGGGTGGGGAGCGGGAGACAGATACGCAGTATTTT
few	-	TRBV7-9	TRBJ2-7	CASSPNRVFEQYF	TGTGCCAGCAGCCCAAACAGGGTATTCGAGCAGTACTTC
few	-	TRBV4-1	TRBJ2-1	CASSPRLAYEQFF	TGCGCCAGCAGCCCACGGCTAGCGTATGAGCAGTTCTTC
-	-	TRBV19	TRBJ1-6	CASSMWGQNSPLHF	TGTGCCAGTAGTATGTGGGGTCAAAATTCACCCCTCCACTTT
few	-	TRBV4-2	TRBJ1-5	CASSQGETSNQPQHF	TGTGCCAGCAGCCAAGGGGAAACGAGCAATCAGCCCCAGCATTTT
-	-	TRBV4-2	TRBJ2-3	CASSQAGSTDTQYF	TGTGCCAGCAGCCAAGCGGGGAGCACAGATACGCAGTATTTT
-	TRBD2	TRBV30	TRBJ2-2	CAWSVPSGRERGGELFF	TGTGCCTGGAGTGTACCAAGCGGGAGGGAAAGGGGCGGGGAGCTGTTTTTT
-	TRBD1	TRBV15	TRBJ1-4	CATSRNPGQGEKLFF	TGTGCCACCAGCAGAAACCCGGGACAGGGTGAAAAACTGTTTTTT
-	TRBD1	TRBV6-5	TRBJ2-3	CASSSMTGGRTDTQYF	TGTGCCAGCAGTTCGATGACAGGGGGCCGCACAGATACGCAGTATTTT
-	TRBD1	TRBV6-5	TRBJ2-7	CASKDLRTGSYEQYF	TGTGCCAGCAAAGACTTGCGGACAGGGAGCTACGAGCAGTACTTC
few	TRBD1	TRBV7-9	TRBJ2-1	CASSLWGQGALSYNEQFF	TGTGCCAGCAGCTTATGGGGACAGGGGGCCCTCTCCTACAATGAGCAGTTCTTC
-	-	TRBV30	TRBJ1-6	CAWSDQAGSPLHF	TGTGCCTGGAGTGATCAAGCGGGTTCACCCCTCCACTTT
-	-	TRBV9	TRBJ2-4	CASSASLGQNIQYF	TGTGCCAGCAGCGCCTCTCTAGGGCAAAACATTCAGTACTTC
-	-	TRBV4-3	TRBJ2-7	CASSQEEGYEQYF	TGCGCCAGCAGCCAAGAGGAGGGATACGAGCAGTACTTC